These 32 T cell receptor beta chains were all obtained from the same sample, sequenced in a study of chemoradiotherapy in HPV16-positive cancers. Some clones are missing from TCRdb's copy, which holds only in-frame ones; the method was immunoSEQ multiplex PCR. The sample includes approximately 14,000 clones, approximately 86% of them seen just once. The sample here was blood, taken from a patient who underwent chemoradiotherapy. The receptors come from a human donor with HPV-associated anogenital cancer.

J is TRBJ2-2 and V is TRBV2, with a possible D match to TRBD2 (6 bases). Germline CDR1 reads SNHLY; CDR2 reads FYNNEI. CDR3 length: 15 residues. Trimming removed 8 bases from V and 0 bases from J, with 13 bases in between. The DNA of the CDR3 is TGTGCCAGCTTGGGCGGGGTCGCGAACACCGGGGAGCTGTTTTTT. The encoded protein is CASLGGVANTGELFF. The full variable domain, with the rest looked up from reference TRBV2 and TRBJ2-2, is EPEVTQTPSHQVTQMGQEVILRCVPISNHLYFYWYRQILGQKVEFLVSFYNNEISEKSEIFDDQFSVERPDGSNFTLKIRSTKLEDSAMYFCASLGGVANTGELFFGEGSRLTVL.

The chain employs TRBV5-1 and TRBJ2-7; D is uncertain. There are 15 residues in the CDR3. The V gene's germline CDR1 is SGHRS and CDR2 YFSETQ. Deletions cut 0 bases from V and 2 bases from J, with 12 bases between. DNA of the CDR3: TGCGCCAGCAGCTTGGAAGGGATCGGACCCTACGAGCAGTACTTC. It is translated as CASSLEGIGPYEQYF.

The DNA of the CDR3 is TGTGCCAGCAGCTTGGGTGCAGAGTTAAATTCACCCCTCCACTTT. Residues: CASSLGAELNSPLHF. The rearrangement joins TRBV5-6 to TRBJ1-6; no clear D gene. Trimming shortened V by 0 bases and J by 7 bases, and 11 bases separated the two germline ends. The CDR3 is made up of 15 amino acids. Germline V gene lookup returns CDR1 SGHDT and CDR2 YYEEEE.

The rearrangement uses TRBV2 and TRBJ2-7, with a tentative D call TRBD1 (6 bases). The V end was cut by 4 bases, the J end by 12 bases, with 13 bases between. The CDR3 extends over 11 amino acids. Germline V gene data show CDR1 as SNHLY and CDR2 as FYNNEI. The CDR3 reads CASSVQGWRYF. The DNA of the CDR3 is TGTGCCAGCAGTGTACAGGGTTGGCGGTACTTC.

The CDR3 DNA is TGTGCCAGCAGCCCTAACGGTCGGGGCCAGGAGCAGTTCTTC. Amino acid sequence: CASSPNGRGQEQFF. The chain is built from TRBV7-9 and TRBJ2-1; possibly TRBD1 or TRBD2 for D (5 bases each). Germline loops: CDR1 SEHNR, CDR2 FQNEAQ (reference sequence). Trimming shortened V by 5 bases and J by 10 bases, and 18 bases separated the two germline ends. The CDR3 loop spans 14 amino acids.

J is TRBJ1-3 and V is TRBV25-1; no clear D. The germline gives CDR1 MGHDK, CDR2 SYGVNS. Trimming cost V 7 bases and J 0 bases, with 4 bases left between them. CDR3 length: 12 amino acids. The CDR3: CASTSSGNTIYF. The CDR3 DNA reads as TGTGCCAGCACCTCCTCTGGAAACACCATATATTTT.

The rearrangement uses TRBV7-2 and TRBJ2-4; possibly TRBD2 for D (6 bases). Per the germline V gene, CDR1 is SGHTA and CDR2 is FQGNSA. This CDR3 has 14 amino acids. With 5 bases removed from V and 6 bases from J, the gap between germline ends came to 14 bases. CDR3 in amino acids: CASSPRELGNIQYF. CDR3 bases: TGTGCCAGCAGCCCTCGGGAGCTGGGAAACATTCAGTACTTC.

The chain has TRBV28 and TRBJ2-3; 9 positions agree with TRBD2. Germline V gives CDR1 MDHEN, CDR2 SYDVKM. This CDR3 comprises 18 residues. The trim removed 4 bases at V and 2 bases at J, leaving 13 bases unmatched. CDR3 region: CASSWPLSGRPTTDTQYF. The CDR3 DNA sequence: TGTGCCAGCAGTTGGCCTCTAAGCGGGAGGCCGACCACAGATACGCAGTATTTT. The complete variable domain, with remaining parts taken from reference TRBV28 and TRBJ2-3, reads DVKVTQSSRYLVKRTGEKVFLECVQDMDHENMFWYRQDPGLGLRLIYFSYDVKMKEKGDIPEGYSVSREKKERFSLILESASTNQTSMYLCASSWPLSGRPTTDTQYFGPGTRLTVL.

CDR3 nucleotide sequence: TGTGCCAGCAGTTTGGATAGCAGAAATTACGAGCAGTACTTC. This gives the protein CASSLDSRNYEQYF. J is TRBJ2-7 and V is TRBV27; D is undetermined. V lost 3 bases and J 4 bases, leaving 13 bases between the germline ends. This CDR3 contains 14 residues. The germline V gene encodes CDR1 MNHEY and CDR2 SMNVEV (reference sequence).

The rearrangement joins TRBV6-1 to TRBJ2-7, with D possibly TRBD2 on 6 matching bases. This CDR3 has 13 amino acids. The V gene lost 3 bases and the J gene lost 3 bases, with 9 bases spanning the gap. CDR1 is MNHNS and CDR2 is SASEGT in the germline V gene. CDR3 in amino acids: CASSEGGYYEQYF. The DNA of the CDR3 is TGTGCCAGCAGTGAGGGGGGATACTACGAGCAGTACTTC.

The V and J genes are TRBV6-1 and TRBJ1-5, with 9 bases lining up with TRBD1. The CDR3 totals 15 residues. With V trimmed by 8 bases and J by 5 bases, 10 bases remained unmatched. Germline V gene sequence: CDR1 MNHNS, CDR2 SASEGT. The CDR3 sequence: CASGRGQGRDQPQHF. The CDR3 region has the DNA TGTGCCAGCGGCCGAGGACAGGGGAGGGATCAGCCCCAGCATTTT.

This clone was counted between two and nine times. J is TRBJ1-1 and V is TRBV7-2; no definite D call. The CDR3 is 14 amino acids. V lost 3 bases, J lost 0 bases, and 8 bases lay in between. CDR1 is SGHTA and CDR2 is FQGNSA in the germline V gene. CDR3 region: CASSFALVNTEAFF. CDR3 in DNA: TGTGCCAGCAGCTTCGCTCTAGTGAACACTGAAGCTTTCTTT.

The chain is built from TRBV5-1 and TRBJ1-1, with 7 bases identical to TRBD1. The germline gives CDR1 SGHRS, CDR2 YFSETQ. Trimming took 1 base from V and 0 from J; bases not matched to a gene: 3. There are 15 residues in the CDR3. The DNA for the CDR3 is TGCGCCAGCAGCTTGACAGGGGTAATGAACACTGAAGCTTTCTTT. The encoded protein is CASSLTGVMNTEAFF.

The chain employs TRBV5-1 and TRBJ2-1, with 9 bases fitting TRBD2. This CDR3 is 17 amino acids long. Trimming cost V 0 bases and J 8 bases; bases outside gene matches: 12. From germline, CDR1 is SGHRS and CDR2 YFSETQ. The CDR3 reads CASSLAGGGGAVDEQFF. CDR3 coding DNA: TGCGCCAGCAGCTTGGCCGGAGGCGGGGGGGCCGTGGATGAGCAGTTCTTC.

This chain uses TRBV30 with TRBJ2-5; D possibly corresponds to TRBD1 (5 bases). The CDR3 totals 13 residues. Trimming shortened V by 4 bases and J by 1 base, and 10 bases separated the two germline ends. CDR1 is GTSNPN and CDR2 is SVGIG in the germline V gene (reference sequence). CDR3 DNA: TGTGCCTGGAAGAGGCAGGGCCAAGAGACCCAGTACTTC. This codes for CAWKRQGQETQYF.

This clone was observed a few times. The V call is TRBV2, the J call TRBJ2-1; TRBD2 matches 7 bases. Germline CDR1 and CDR2: SNHLY and FYNNEI. Unmatched junction bases numbered 7, after V lost 3 bases and J lost 5 bases. The CDR3 runs to 15 residues. In nucleotides, the CDR3 is TGTGCCAGCAGTGATGTACTAGCGATAAACAATGAGCAGTTCTTC. Translated: CASSDVLAINNEQFF.

V gene TRBV27 combines with J gene TRBJ1-5; D is undetermined. In germline, CDR1 is MNHEY, CDR2 SMNVEV (reference sequence). This CDR3 is built from 19 residues. The V and J ends lost 6 bases and 7 bases respectively, with 31 bases between them. CDR3 sequence: CASRRNAIAVSGLGQPQHF. The CDR3 coding sequence is TGTGCCAGCAGACGAAACGCGATCGCAGTAAGCGGGCTGGGGCAGCCCCAGCATTTT.

The chain has TRBV9 and TRBJ1-5; perhaps TRBD1 as D (6 bases). V was clipped by 0 bases and J by 5 bases, with 12 bases between them. The CDR3 is 15 residues long. The germline V gene encodes CDR1 SGDLS and CDR2 YYNGEE. CDR3 in DNA: TGTGCCAGCAGCGTAGAGGGGGGATACGATCAGCCCCAGCATTTT. Protein sequence: CASSVEGGYDQPQHF.

The V and J genes are TRBV6-5 and TRBJ2-7; D remains ambiguous. V was clipped by 0 bases and J by 3 bases, with 6 bases between them. The CDR3 has 13 amino acids. CDR1 is MNHEY and CDR2 is SVGAGI in the germline V gene. The CDR3 is CASSYSTVYEQYF. CDR3 nucleotide sequence: TGTGCCAGCAGTTACTCAACGGTCTACGAGCAGTACTTC.

V and J are TRBV2 and TRBJ2-3; 11 bases map to TRBD2. V gave up 5 bases and J gave up 1 base; unmatched junction bases: 2. CDR1 and CDR2 from the germline V gene are SNHLY and FYNNEI. The length of the CDR3 is 15 residues. The CDR3: CASSLLAGGTDTQYF. In DNA form, the CDR3 reads TGTGCCAGCAGTTTACTAGCGGGAGGCACAGATACGCAGTATTTT.

This chain uses TRBV7-6 with TRBJ2-7, with 7 bases that match TRBD1. CDR3 length equals 16 residues. Germline loops: CDR1 SGHVS, CDR2 FNYEAQ. V shed 6 bases, J shed 2 bases, and the junction held 13 bases outside the gene matches. CDR3 nucleotide sequence: TGTGCCAGCAGTCCCTTACGGGACAGATTTACCTACGAGCAGTACTTC. This sequence encodes CASSPLRDRFTYEQYF.

This rearrangement joins TRBV6-6 to TRBJ2-7; a weak D match, TRBD2 (6 bases). The CDR3 is 15 amino acids. Germline CDR1 and CDR2: MNHNY and SVGAGI (reference sequence). Trimming cost V 7 bases and J 3 bases, with 19 bases left between them. As DNA, the CDR3 is TGTGCCAGCACCAAACGGGACTCCTCAAGCTACGAGCAGTACTTC. Its translation: CASTKRDSSSYEQYF.

The V and J genes are TRBV6-5 and TRBJ1-1; no reliable D call. CDR1 is MNHEY and CDR2 is SVGAGI in the germline V gene. Trimming stripped 6 bases from V and 1 base from J, with 9 bases between. This CDR3 spans 13 amino acids. The CDR3 protein is CASSLTGNTEAFF. CDR3 nucleotides: TGTGCCAGCAGCCTCACCGGGAACACTGAAGCTTTCTTT.

DNA of the CDR3: TGTGCCAGCTCCCCCGGGGCCCGTATGGAGCAGTTCTTC. Translation: CASSPGARMEQFF. This rearrangement joins TRBV18 to TRBJ2-1, with D perhaps assigned TRBD1 or TRBD2 (5 bases each). From germline, CDR1 is KGHSH and CDR2 LQKENI. The CDR3 loop spans 13 amino acids. V gave up 6 bases and J gave up 10 bases, with 16 bases separating them. Full variable domain (outside the CDR3, taken from reference TRBV18 and TRBJ2-1): NAGVMQNPRHLVRRRGQEARLRCSPMKGHSHVYWYRQLPEEGLKFMVYLQKENIIDESGMPKERFSAEFPKEGPSILRIQQVVRGDSAAYFCASSPGARMEQFFGPGTRLTVL.

The CDR3 nucleotides read TGTGCCAGCAGCTCCGGGGGCGCCGGCGAGCAGTACTTC. Translation gives CASSSGGAGEQYF. This sequence joins TRBV11-3 and TRBJ2-7; possibly TRBD1 or TRBD2 for D (6 bases each). Germline values: CDR1 SGHNT, CDR2 YENEEA. V was cut by 4 bases and J by 6 bases, with 13 bases left in between. The CDR3 loop spans 13 amino acids.

The chain employs TRBV28 and TRBJ2-5; 9 positions match TRBD2. V lost 8 bases, J lost 3 bases, and 7 bases stayed unmatched. Germline CDR1 is MDHEN and CDR2 is SYDVKM. The CDR3 has 14 residues. The CDR3 is CASQAGGRKETQYF. In DNA, the CDR3 is TGTGCCAGCCAGGCGGGAGGGCGGAAAGAGACCCAGTACTTC.

This clone appeared once. The gene calls are TRBV6-6 and TRBJ2-1, with D perhaps matching TRBD1 or TRBD2 (5 bases each). V gave up 6 bases and J gave up 7 bases, with 13 bases separating them. This CDR3 comprises 13 residues. From germline, CDR1 is MNHNY and CDR2 SVGAGI (reference sequence). CDR3 loop: CASSPGARNEQFF. The DNA for the CDR3 is TGTGCCAGCAGCCCCGGGGCGCGGAATGAGCAGTTCTTC.

The chain carries TRBV27 and TRBJ2-7; 8 positions match TRBD1. CDR1 is MNHEY and CDR2 is SMNVEV in the germline V gene (reference sequence). J was trimmed by 4 bases and V by 5 bases; bases with no gene match: 7. CDR3 size: 14 residues. CDR3 amino acids: CASSLGTGRYEQYF. The DNA of the CDR3 is TGTGCCAGCAGTCTTGGGACAGGAAGGTACGAGCAGTACTTC.

The chain is built from TRBV28 and TRBJ2-7; D may match TRBD1 or TRBD2 (5 bases each). V was shortened by 4 bases and J by 0 bases, with 13 bases between the two germline ends. Germline V gene sequence: CDR1 MDHEN, CDR2 SYDVKM. The CDR3 spans 15 residues. CDR3 nucleotides: TGTGCCAGCAGTTGGACCGGGGCCCCCTCCTACGAGCAGTACTTC. Its translation: CASSWTGAPSYEQYF.

The chain is built from TRBV28 and TRBJ1-2, with 7 bases matching TRBD1. The V gene's germline CDR1 is MDHEN and CDR2 SYDVKM. The CDR3 is made up of 14 amino acids. J lost 3 bases, V lost 3 bases, and 4 bases had no gene match. CDR3 DNA sequence: TGTGCCAGCAGTTTCAGGGGGAAGGACTATGGCTACACCTTC. Translated: CASSFRGKDYGYTF.

The count of this clone is one. In DNA, the CDR3 is TGTGCCACCAGCAGTTCCGGGACAGCCTACAATGAGCAGTTCTTC. Its protein is CATSSSGTAYNEQFF. V gene TRBV15 combines with J gene TRBJ2-1; TRBD1 matches 7 bases. The germline V gene has CDR1 LNHNV and CDR2 YYDKDF (reference sequence). This CDR3 contains 15 residues. V dropped 3 bases and J dropped 2; count of bases not matched to a gene: 4.

The CDR3 here is CASRNRGPGNQPQHF. As DNA, the CDR3 is TGTGCCAGCAGGAACAGGGGGCCTGGCAATCAGCCCCAGCATTTT. The gene calls are TRBV28 and TRBJ1-5; 9 bases fit TRBD1. V dropped 6 bases and J dropped 2; count of bases not matched to a gene: 5. Germline V gene data show CDR1 as MDHEN and CDR2 as SYDVKM. The CDR3 runs to 15 residues. The full variable domain, its missing parts supplied by reference TRBV28 and TRBJ1-5, is DVKVTQSSRYLVKRTGEKVFLECVQDMDHENMFWYRQDPGLGLRLIYFSYDVKMKEKGDIPEGYSVSREKKERFSLILESASTNQTSMYLCASRNRGPGNQPQHFGDGTRLSIL.